A selection of T cell receptor delta chains follows, all from one sample in a study of delta chains in infants with herpesvirus infections. TCRdb reanalyzed the RT-PCR reads using CATT. The sample lists 950 or so delta-chain clones; 30% to 40% were seen once. Sample: peripheral blood, taken at time point 2 of longitudinal follow-up. These receptors came from a human donor who was a Ugandan infant, either HIV-exposed or HIV-unexposed (not recorded which). Each CDR3 is given with its conserved first and last residue. D genes are given only for firm matches. Expanded clones get a size class; other rows say once, few or many, or leave the size out.

v_gene: TRDV2; abundance: -; j_gene: TRDJ3; d_gene: TRDD3; CDR3aa: CACDTPGDTHSWDTRQMFF; CDR3nt: TGTGCCTGTGACACCCCTGGGGATACTCACTCCTGGGACACCCGACAGATGTTTTTC
v_gene: TRDV1; abundance: -; j_gene: TRDJ1; d_gene: -; CDR3aa: CALGVFPRRDFFLDKLIF; CDR3nt: TGTGCTCTTGGGGTGTTCCCAAGGCGGGATTTCTTTCTCGATAAACTCATCTTT
v_gene: TRDV3; abundance: large; j_gene: TRDJ1; d_gene: -; CDR3aa: CAFRFRYGTFAYTDKLIF; CDR3nt: TGTGCCTTTCGGTTTCGCTACGGGACCTTTGCGTACACCGATAAACTCATCTTT
v_gene: TRDV1; abundance: few; j_gene: TRDJ1; d_gene: -; CDR3aa: CALGDIYPFTDKLIF; CDR3nt: TGTGCTCTTGGGGATATATACCCCTTTACCGATAAACTCATCTTT
v_gene: TRDV2; abundance: few; j_gene: TRDJ3; d_gene: TRDD3; CDR3aa: CACDTGRLGGHSSWDTRQMFF; CDR3nt: TGTGCCTGTGACACAGGCCGACTGGGGGGACACAGCTCCTGGGACACCCGACAGATGTTTTTC
v_gene: TRDV1; abundance: few; j_gene: TRDJ1; d_gene: -; CDR3aa: CALGELSPFRIPYTDKLIF; CDR3nt: TGTGCTCTTGGGGAACTTTCTCCGTTTCGGATACCGTACACCGATAAACTCATCTTT
v_gene: TRDV2; abundance: -; j_gene: TRDJ3; d_gene: TRDD3; CDR3aa: CACDFILGDAAWDTRQMFF; CDR3nt: TGTGCCTGTGACTTCATACTGGGGGATGCCGCCTGGGACACCCGACAGATGTTTTTC
v_gene: TRDV1; abundance: -; j_gene: TRDJ1; d_gene: TRDD3; CDR3aa: CALGEHPPSLYWGIRGRAEKLIF; CDR3nt: TGTGCTCTTGGGGAACATCCCCCTTCCTTATACTGGGGGATACGCGGGAGGGCCGAGAAACTCATCTTT
v_gene: TRDV1; abundance: large; j_gene: TRDJ1; d_gene: TRDD3; CDR3aa: CALGEPPALLNYWGRDVTDKLIF; CDR3nt: TGTGCTCTTGGGGAACCACCAGCCCTTCTTAACTACTGGGGACGAGACGTCACCGATAAACTCATCTTT
v_gene: TRDV1; abundance: -; j_gene: TRDJ1; d_gene: -; CDR3aa: CALGGLRPGDRYTDKLIF; CDR3nt: TGTGCTCTTGGGGGACTGAGGCCGGGGGACCGGTACACCGATAAACTCATCTTT
v_gene: TRDV1; abundance: -; j_gene: TRDJ1; d_gene: -; CDR3aa: CALGNFPPDKCTDKLIF; CDR3nt: TGTGCTCTTGGGAACTTCCCTCCAGACAAGTGCACCGATAAACTCATCTTT
v_gene: TRDV1; abundance: -; j_gene: TRDJ2; d_gene: -; CDR3aa: CALGECPAQLFF; CDR3nt: TGTGCTCTTGGGGAATGTCCAGCACAACTCTTCTTT
v_gene: TRDV2; abundance: -; j_gene: TRDJ3; d_gene: TRDD3; CDR3aa: CACDLTGGSSSWDTRQMFF; CDR3nt: TGTGCCTGTGACCTTACTGGGGGATCCAGCTCCTGGGACACCCGACAGATGTTTTTC
v_gene: TRDV1; abundance: large; j_gene: TRDJ1; d_gene: TRDD3; CDR3aa: CALGEEDPYWGILYTDKLIF; CDR3nt: TGTGCTCTTGGGGAAGAGGATCCGTACTGGGGGATTCTCTACACCGATAAACTCATCTTT
v_gene: TRDV1; abundance: -; j_gene: TRDJ1; d_gene: TRDD3; CDR3aa: CALGELTADPTGGEYTDKLIF; CDR3nt: TGTGCTCTTGGGGAACTAACGGCCGACCCGACTGGGGGAGAGTACACCGATAAACTCATCTTT
v_gene: TRDV1; abundance: -; j_gene: TRDJ3; d_gene: TRDD3; CDR3aa: CALGSRRKVWYWGIPSSWDTRQMFF; CDR3nt: TGTGCTCTTGGGTCAAGGAGGAAGGTATGGTACTGGGGGATACCCAGCTCCTGGGACACCCGACAGATGTTTTTC
v_gene: TRDV1; abundance: large; j_gene: TRDJ1; d_gene: -; CDR3aa: CALGEHFTPDKLIF; CDR3nt: TGTGCTCTTGGGGAACATTTCACCCCCGATAAACTCATCTTT
v_gene: TRDV1; abundance: -; j_gene: TRDJ1; d_gene: -; CDR3aa: CALGERTTFWGWPDKLIF; CDR3nt: TGTGCTCTTGGGGAACGAACAACGTTCTGGGGATGGCCCGATAAACTCATCTTT
v_gene: TRAV14/DV4; abundance: large; j_gene: TRDJ1; d_gene: TRDD3; CDR3aa: CAMRDLNWGIPLDKLIF; CDR3nt: TGTGCAATGAGAGACTTGAACTGGGGGATACCGCTCGATAAACTCATCTTT
v_gene: TRDV1; abundance: few; j_gene: TRDJ1; d_gene: TRDD3; CDR3aa: CALGVKGGFWGTITLYTDKLIF; CDR3nt: TGTGCTCTTGGGGTTAAAGGCGGATTTTGGGGGACGATAACCTTGTACACCGATAAACTCATCTTT
v_gene: TRDV1; abundance: large; j_gene: TRDJ1; d_gene: TRDD3; CDR3aa: CALGPRLLVPPLGTPDRHKLIF; CDR3nt: TGTGCTCTTGGACCGCGCCTCCTAGTTCCACCACTGGGGACCCCTGATAGGCATAAACTCATCTTT
v_gene: TRDV2; abundance: few; j_gene: TRDJ3; d_gene: TRDD3; CDR3aa: CACDTVLGDTRSWDTRQMFF; CDR3nt: TGTGCCTGTGACACCGTACTGGGGGATACGCGCTCCTGGGACACCCGACAGATGTTTTTC
v_gene: TRDV1; abundance: large; j_gene: TRDJ1; d_gene: TRDD3; CDR3aa: CALGELKFLGDTPDKLIF; CDR3nt: TGTGCTCTTGGGGAACTAAAGTTTCTGGGGGATACGCCCGATAAACTCATCTTT